This T cell receptor beta chain was identified in a study of blood T cells in healthy people across ages. Study-wide findings and caveats: Estimates drawn from one million T cells were deemed to understate diversity.

The V and J ends lost 8 bases and 11 bases respectively, with 21 bases between them. Germline lookup yields CDR1 ENHRY and CDR2 SYGVKD. CDR3 length: 13 amino acids. Comments on this clonotype: Its antigen is unknown.

The authors ran a second PCR of 7 to 11 cycles using a sample-barcoded 5' primer and a J-beta primer mix. TCRdb re-called the 5' RACE reads with MiXCR, one entry per CDR3 protein. The repertoire holds some 760,000 distinct CDR3 sequences, with around 25% as singletons. A further study also used this sample, focusing on T cells of mothers and their children. That source notes: Sequencing got over 8.5 million TCR beta CDR3 reads from each mother and some 3 million from each child. Slightly higher, non-significant overlap characterized related mother-child pairs relative to unrelated pairs. There was no detection of any persistent microchimeric T cell clones.

V usage is TRBV10-3 and J usage is TRBJ2-5; D is ambiguous. The sequence was collected from a boy aged 5-17 years in good health. The sequencing input was blood. The DNA of the CDR3 is TGTGCCATCTGGGCAGGCTCCTTGGATGAGCAGTACTTC. Amino acids: CAIWAGSLDEQYF.